A single sample gave rise to the 21 T cell receptor beta chains below, sequenced in a study of cytomegalovirus exposure and HLA in healthy donors. 60 Vbeta and 13 Jbeta primers were used in PCR. The protocol was immunoSEQ multiplex PCR, while the TCRdb copy is restricted to in-frame clones and leaves out a portion. The profile covers some 140,000 clones, with around 63% appearing a single time and approximately 1.6% taken by the ten largest. Sequencing input: PBMCs. Source of these receptors: a human donor in good health.

The rearrangement links TRBV27 to TRBJ1-1, with D uncertain. V was cut by 0 bases and J by 0 bases, with 5 bases left in between. CDR3 length: 14 amino acids. CDR1 and CDR2 from the germline V gene are MNHEY and SMNVEV (reference sequence). CDR3 nucleotides: TGTGCCAGCAGTTTATCGAGCCTGAACACTGAAGCTTTCTTT. Protein: CASSLSSLNTEAFF.

The chain couples TRBV11-2 to TRBJ1-4; TRBD1 might be the D (6 bases). The CDR3 is made up of 14 amino acids. Germline V gene lookup returns CDR1 SGHAT and CDR2 FQNNGV. V was shortened by 5 bases and J by 8 bases, with 15 bases between the two germline ends. The CDR3 here is CASSPQGWEEKLFF. The CDR3 coding sequence is TGTGCCAGCAGCCCTCAGGGGTGGGAAGAAAAACTGTTTTTT.

The chain employs TRBV28 and TRBJ1-5; no definite D call. This CDR3 region has 13 residues. V gave up 3 bases and J gave up 1 base, with 4 bases separating them. Germline values: CDR1 MDHEN, CDR2 SYDVKM. The CDR3 sequence is CASSLGSNQPQHF. The CDR3 DNA is TGTGCCAGCAGTTTGGGCAGCAATCAGCCCCAGCATTTT.

V gene TRBV25-1 combines with J gene TRBJ2-7, with D possibly matching TRBD2 (6 bases). Germline values: CDR1 MGHDK, CDR2 SYGVNS. Trimming shortened V by 2 bases and J by 5 bases, and 13 bases separated the two germline ends. The CDR3 covers 14 residues. The CDR3 region has the DNA TGTGCCAGCAGTGAAACTTCAGGGAGGAACGAGCAGTACTTC. Its protein is CASSETSGRNEQYF.

A word on this clone: Compared with germline, one end of the junction differs, possibly owing to a read error. DNA for the CDR3: TGTGCTAGCAGCCGCGGGAGCACAGATACGCAGTATTTT. Translating it yields CASSRGSTDTQYF. This chain joins TRBV7-7 and TRBJ2-3; a possible D gene is TRBD2 (5 bases). From germline, CDR1 is SSHAT and CDR2 FNYEAQ (reference sequence). CDR3 size: 13 residues. The variable domain in full, completed from reference TRBV7-7 and TRBJ2-3, reads GAGVSQSPRYKVTKRGQDVTLRCDPISSHATLYWYQQALGQGPEFLTYFNYEAQPDKSGLPSDRFSAERPEGSISTLTIQRTEQRDSAMYRCASSRGSTDTQYFGPGTRLTVL.

CDR3 in amino acids: CASSRSVTTNEKLFF. CDR3 DNA: TGCGCCAGCAGCCGCTCAGTGACAACTAATGAAAAACTGTTTTTT. The rearrangement uses TRBV5-1 and TRBJ1-4; D is unresolved. CDR1 is SGHRS, CDR2 YFSETQ, per germline. This CDR3 spans 15 amino acids. Trimming stripped 4 bases from V and 0 bases from J, with 10 bases between.

The chain uses TRBV18 and TRBJ1-1; a possible D gene is TRBD1 (5 bases). The CDR3 runs 15 residues. The V end lost 4 bases, the J end lost 3 bases, and 15 bases lay between the germline ends. Germline V gene lookup returns CDR1 KGHSH and CDR2 LQKENI. The CDR3 DNA sequence: TGTGCCAGCTCACAGTCGTCAGGGTTGGACACTGAAGCTTTCTTT. Amino acid sequence: CASSQSSGLDTEAFF. Together with reference TRBV18 and TRBJ1-1, the CDR3 gives the full variable domain: NAGVMQNPRHLVRRRGQEARLRCSPMKGHSHVYWYRQLPEEGLKFMVYLQKENIIDESGMPKERFSAEFPKEGPSILRIQQVVRGDSAAYFCASSQSSGLDTEAFFGQGTRLTVV.

V usage is TRBV5-1 and J usage is TRBJ2-5, with 7 positions matching TRBD1. From germline, CDR1 is SGHRS and CDR2 YFSETQ. The junction had 6 bases not matched to a gene; V was cut back by 5 bases and J by 5 bases. This CDR3 has 13 amino acids. CDR3 sequence: CASSSGTAETQYF. In DNA form, the CDR3 reads TGCGCCAGCAGTTCCGGGACAGCCGAGACCCAGTACTTC.

The V call is TRBV6-6, the J call TRBJ1-2, with 7 bases aligning to TRBD1. The CDR3 totals 12 residues. Per the germline V gene, CDR1 is MNHNY and CDR2 is SVGAGI (reference sequence). Trimming cost V 6 bases and J 4 bases; bases outside gene matches: 2. CDR3 protein: CASRGQSYGYTF. Here the CDR3 DNA reads TGTGCCAGCAGGGGACAGAGCTATGGCTACACCTTC.

The V and J genes are TRBV4-1 and TRBJ2-4; D might be TRBD1 (5 bases). CDR3 length: 13 amino acids. Between the trimmed V and J ends, which lost 1 base and 6 bases, there was a span of 7 bases. CDR1 and CDR2 from the germline V gene are MGHRA and YSYEKL. For the CDR3, the DNA is TGCGCCAGCAGCCAAGGGGGCAGAAACATTCAGTACTTC. This gives the protein CASSQGGRNIQYF.

V and J are TRBV6-5 and TRBJ2-5, with D possibly TRBD1 on 6 matching bases. The V gene lost 6 bases and the J gene lost 5 bases, with 16 bases spanning the gap. The CDR3 is 14 residues long. The germline gives CDR1 MNHEY, CDR2 SVGAGI. In nucleotides, the CDR3 is TGTGCCAGCAGGAAGGGGCAGGGGTGGGAGACCCAGTACTTC. This gives the protein CASRKGQGWETQYF.

This sequence joins TRBV28 and TRBJ1-2, with D possibly being TRBD1 (5 bases). Trimming stripped 3 bases from V and 4 bases from J, with 12 bases between. The CDR3 loop spans 14 amino acids. Germline loops: CDR1 MDHEN, CDR2 SYDVKM. CDR3 protein: CASSFGRVFYGYTF. CDR3 in DNA: TGTGCCAGCAGTTTCGGCAGGGTCTTCTATGGCTACACCTTC.

The rearrangement joins TRBV19 to TRBJ1-5, with D possibly being TRBD1 (6 bases). Trimming removed 5 bases at V and 4 bases at J, with 15 bases between. Per germline, CDR1 LNHDA and CDR2 SQIVND (reference sequence). This CDR3 is 15 amino acids long. This CDR3 is CASSYSDRENQPQHF. CDR3 DNA: TGTGCCAGTAGTTATTCGGACAGAGAGAATCAGCCCCAGCATTTT.

As to this clone: The same CDR3 can be traced to other DNA sequences in this sample. The CDR3 loop reads CASSVEAGTGELFF. Written as DNA, the CDR3 is TGTGCCAGCAGCGTAGAGGCAGGCACCGGGGAGCTGTTTTTT. J is TRBJ2-2 and V is TRBV9; D not resolved. The germline V and J ends were trimmed by 0 bases and 4 bases, with 7 bases remaining between them. The length of the CDR3 is 14 residues. Germline lookup yields CDR1 SGDLS and CDR2 YYNGEE.

This chain connects TRBV29-1 to TRBJ2-3; 7 bases line up with TRBD1. V dropped 4 bases and J dropped 4; count of bases not matched to a gene: 8. The length of the CDR3 is 14 residues. The germline V gene encodes CDR1 SQVTM and CDR2 ANQGSEA. The CDR3 DNA reads as TGCAGCGTTGTCAACAGGGGTGGCGCAGATACGCAGTATTTT. This translates into CSVVNRGGADTQYF.

This clone was recorded a few times. The V gene is TRBV4-1, the J gene TRBJ1-2; maybe TRBD1 (5 bases). Germline assignment: CDR1 MGHRA and CDR2 YSYEKL. The CDR3 consists of 16 residues. Trimming cost V 1 base and J 2 bases, with 14 bases left between them. The CDR3 is CASSQAGGGFNYGYTF. The CDR3 nucleotides are TGCGCCAGCAGCCAAGCCGGGGGGGGATTCAACTATGGCTACACCTTC.

This chain links TRBV6-1 with TRBJ1-2, with D perhaps TRBD1 (5 bases). Looked up from germline, CDR1 is MNHNS and CDR2 is SASEGT. The CDR3 runs 11 residues. The CDR3 region is CVSAGGYGYTF. CDR3 DNA sequence: TGTGTCTCGGCCGGGGGCTATGGCTACACCTTC.

The genes are TRBV7-2 and TRBJ1-4, with 9 nucleotides matching TRBD1. J gave up 8 bases and V 5 bases, and 9 bases lay outside the gene matches. This CDR3 has 15 amino acids. CDR1 is SGHTA and CDR2 is FQGNSA in the germline V gene. CDR3 nucleotide sequence: TGTGCCAGCAGCATAGGGACAGGGTGGGGGGAAAAACTGTTTTTT. Residues: CASSIGTGWGEKLFF. The full variable domain, rest sourced from reference TRBV7-2 and TRBJ1-4, is GAGVSQSPSNKVTEKGKDVELRCDPISGHTALYWYRQSLGQGLEFLIYFQGNSAPDKSGLPSDRFSAERTGGSVSTLTIQRTQQEDSAVYLCASSIGTGWGEKLFFGSGTQLSVL.

This clone was seen a few times. The V call is TRBV2, the J call TRBJ2-1; D is perhaps TRBD1 (5 bases). Per germline, CDR1 SNHLY and CDR2 FYNNEI. The CDR3 extends over 13 amino acids. V shed 7 bases and J shed 5 bases, with 12 bases lying between them. The CDR3 reads CASKQDTNNEQFF. For the CDR3, the DNA is TGTGCCAGCAAACAGGACACCAACAATGAGCAGTTCTTC.

In DNA form, the CDR3 reads TGTGCCAGCAGTGAGTCCCTAGCGGGTTACAATGAGCAGTTCTTC. Translation gives CASSESLAGYNEQFF. The chain links TRBV25-1 to TRBJ2-1; 8 nucleotides agree with TRBD2. The germline V gene has CDR1 MGHDK and CDR2 SYGVNS. The CDR3 sequence is 15 residues long. The V and J ends lost 3 bases and 4 bases, in that order; junction bases with no gene match: 5.

The rearrangement uses TRBV6-5 and TRBJ1-1; weak D call: TRBD1 (5 bases). Germline values: CDR1 MNHEY, CDR2 SVGAGI. This CDR3 spans 13 amino acids. V shed 6 bases and J shed 2 bases, with 10 bases lying between them. The CDR3 DNA sequence: TGTGCCAGCAGCCTCTGGGGCAACACTGAAGCTTTCTTT. Encoded protein: CASSLWGNTEAFF.